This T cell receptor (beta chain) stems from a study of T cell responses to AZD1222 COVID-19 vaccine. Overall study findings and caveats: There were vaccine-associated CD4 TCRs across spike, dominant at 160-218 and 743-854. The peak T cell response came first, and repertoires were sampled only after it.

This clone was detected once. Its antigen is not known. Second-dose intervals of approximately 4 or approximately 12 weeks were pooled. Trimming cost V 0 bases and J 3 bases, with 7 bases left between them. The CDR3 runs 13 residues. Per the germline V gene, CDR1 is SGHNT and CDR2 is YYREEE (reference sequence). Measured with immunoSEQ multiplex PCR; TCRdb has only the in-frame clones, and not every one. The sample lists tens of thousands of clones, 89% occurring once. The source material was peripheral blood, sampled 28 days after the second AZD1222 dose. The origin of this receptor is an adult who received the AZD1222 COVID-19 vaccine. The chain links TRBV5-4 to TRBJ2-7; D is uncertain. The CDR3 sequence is CASSLDPLYEQYV. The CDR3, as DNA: TGTGCCAGCAGCTTGGATCCCCTCTACGAGCAGTACGTC.